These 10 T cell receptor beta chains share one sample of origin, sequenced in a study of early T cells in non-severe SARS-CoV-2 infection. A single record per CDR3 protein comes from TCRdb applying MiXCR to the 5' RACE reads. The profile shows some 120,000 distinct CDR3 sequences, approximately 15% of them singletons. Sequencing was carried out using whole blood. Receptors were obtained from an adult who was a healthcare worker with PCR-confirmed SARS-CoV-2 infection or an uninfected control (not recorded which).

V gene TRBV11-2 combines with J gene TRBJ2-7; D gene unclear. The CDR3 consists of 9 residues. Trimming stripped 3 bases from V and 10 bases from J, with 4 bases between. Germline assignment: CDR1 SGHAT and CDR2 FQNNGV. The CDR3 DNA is TGTGCCAGCAGCTTGTGTCAGTACTTC. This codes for CASSLCQYF.

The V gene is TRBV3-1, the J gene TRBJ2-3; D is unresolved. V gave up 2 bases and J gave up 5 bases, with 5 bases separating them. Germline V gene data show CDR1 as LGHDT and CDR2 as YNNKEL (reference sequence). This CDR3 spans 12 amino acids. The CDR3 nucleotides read TGTGCCAGCAGCCAATTGGGAGATACGCAGTATTTT. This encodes CASSQLGDTQYF.

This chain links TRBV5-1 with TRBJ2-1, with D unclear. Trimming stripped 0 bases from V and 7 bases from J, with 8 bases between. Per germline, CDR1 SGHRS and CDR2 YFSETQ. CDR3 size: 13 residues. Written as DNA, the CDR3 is TGCGCCAGCAGCTTGGCCGTAGTAAATGAGCAGTTCTTC. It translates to CASSLAVVNEQFF.

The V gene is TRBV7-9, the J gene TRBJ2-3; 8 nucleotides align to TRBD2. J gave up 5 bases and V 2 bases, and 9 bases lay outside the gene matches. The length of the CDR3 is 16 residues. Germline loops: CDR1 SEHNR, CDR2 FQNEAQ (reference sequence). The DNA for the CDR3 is TGTGCCAGCAGCTTACTGACTAGCGCGGCCGGAGATACGCAGTATTTT. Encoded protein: CASSLLTSAAGDTQYF.

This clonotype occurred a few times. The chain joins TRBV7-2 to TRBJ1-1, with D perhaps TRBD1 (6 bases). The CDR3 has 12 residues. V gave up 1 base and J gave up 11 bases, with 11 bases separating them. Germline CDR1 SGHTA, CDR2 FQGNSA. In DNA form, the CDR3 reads TGTGCCAGCAGCTTAGGGACAGCCAATGCTTTCTTT. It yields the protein CASSLGTANAFF. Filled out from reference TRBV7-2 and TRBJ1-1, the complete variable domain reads GAGVSQSPSNKVTEKGKDVELRCDPISGHTALYWYRQSLGQGLEFLIYFQGNSAPDKSGLPSDRFSAERTGGSVSTLTIQRTQQEDSAVYLCASSLGTANAFFGQGTRLTVV.

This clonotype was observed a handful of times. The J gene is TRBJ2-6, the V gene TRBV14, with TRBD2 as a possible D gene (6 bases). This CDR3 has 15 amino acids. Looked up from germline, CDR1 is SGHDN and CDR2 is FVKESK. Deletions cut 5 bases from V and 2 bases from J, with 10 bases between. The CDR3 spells CASSGGGTGANVLTF. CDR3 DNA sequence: TGTGCCAGCAGCGGAGGAGGGACTGGGGCCAACGTCCTGACTTTC.

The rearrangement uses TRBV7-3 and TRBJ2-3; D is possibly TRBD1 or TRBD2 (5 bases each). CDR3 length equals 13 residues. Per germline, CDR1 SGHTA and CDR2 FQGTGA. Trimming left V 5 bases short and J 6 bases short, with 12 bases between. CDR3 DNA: TGTGCCAGCAGCAGAGGGGCCTCGGATACGCAGTATTTT. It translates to CASSRGASDTQYF.

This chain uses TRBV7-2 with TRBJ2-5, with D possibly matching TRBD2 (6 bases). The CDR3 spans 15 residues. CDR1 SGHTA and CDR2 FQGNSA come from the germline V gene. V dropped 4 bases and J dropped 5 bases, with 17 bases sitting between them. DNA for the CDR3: TGTGCCAGCAGCTCTCGGGTTTCCGGAGGGGAGACCCAGTACTTC. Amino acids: CASSSRVSGGETQYF. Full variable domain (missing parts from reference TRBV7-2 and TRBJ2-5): GAGVSQSPSNKVTEKGKDVELRCDPISGHTALYWYRQSLGQGLEFLIYFQGNSAPDKSGLPSDRFSAERTGGSVSTLTIQRTQQEDSAVYLCASSSRVSGGETQYFGPGTRLLVL.

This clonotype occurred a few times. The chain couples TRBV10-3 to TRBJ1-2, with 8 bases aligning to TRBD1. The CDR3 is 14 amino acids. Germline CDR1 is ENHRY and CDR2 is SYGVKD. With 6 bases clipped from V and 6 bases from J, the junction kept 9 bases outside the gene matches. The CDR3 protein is CAISPQGARDGYTF. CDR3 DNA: TGTGCCATCAGCCCTCAGGGGGCGCGGGATGGCTACACCTTC.

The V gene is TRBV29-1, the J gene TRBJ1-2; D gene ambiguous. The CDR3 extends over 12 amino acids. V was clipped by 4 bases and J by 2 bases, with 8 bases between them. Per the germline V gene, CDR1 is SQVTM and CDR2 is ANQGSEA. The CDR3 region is CSVVNANYGYTF. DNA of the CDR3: TGCAGCGTTGTTAACGCGAACTATGGCTACACCTTC.